Listed below are T cell receptor beta chains from one sample, sequenced in a study of spatial heterogeneity in lung cancer. TCRdb re-called the 5' RACE reads through MiXCR, storing one row per CDR3 protein. Of just over 75,000 distinct CDR3 sequences detected, around 7.3% appear once; the ten largest clones hold 6.8%. The material was PBMCs, obtained at surgery. These receptors were collected from a male donor with early-stage non-small cell lung cancer. Both conserved end residues are part of each CDR3. D genes are given only for firm matches. Not all rows give a size; the values are once, few, many and, for expanded clones, a class.

J: TRBJ1-1
D: -
V: TRBV5-1
size: -
DNA: TGCGCCAGCAGCTTGGTGCCGGGTAGTAGCACTGAAGCTTTCTTT
CDR3: CASSLVPGSSTEAFF

J: TRBJ1-1
D: -
V: TRBV6-5
size: -
DNA: TGTGCCAGCAGTTACTCGACTGGCACTGAAGCTTTCTTT
CDR3: CASSYSTGTEAFF

J: TRBJ2-6
D: -
V: TRBV7-9
size: -
DNA: TGTGCCAGCAGCCCCCCCGGACACTCTGGGGCCAACGTCCTGACTTTC
CDR3: CASSPPGHSGANVLTF

J: TRBJ2-7
D: -
V: TRBV5-1
size: -
DNA: TGCGCCAGCAGCCGTGACGGGGTCAGCGGGCCCTACTACGAGCAGTACTTC
CDR3: CASSRDGVSGPYYEQYF

J: TRBJ2-5
D: -
V: TRBV28
size: many
DNA: TGTGCCAGCACCATCGAGGAGACCCAGTACTTC
CDR3: CASTIEETQYF

J: TRBJ1-2
D: -
V: TRBV19
size: many
DNA: TGTGCCAGTAGTACACCAGGGGCCCCCTATGGCTACACCTTC
CDR3: CASSTPGAPYGYTF

J: TRBJ2-7
D: -
V: TRBV9
size: many
DNA: TGTGCCAGCAACCCGGGGGGCCTATCTGAGCAGTACTTC
CDR3: CASNPGGLSEQYF

J: TRBJ2-7
D: TRBD2
V: TRBV30
size: many
DNA: TGTGCCTGGAGCCCGCCCCCGAGACTAGCGGCGACCTACGAGCAGTACTTC
CDR3: CAWSPPPRLAATYEQYF

J: TRBJ2-2
D: TRBD1
V: TRBV27
size: -
DNA: TGTGCCAGCAGTCCTCCTCGTCGACAGGGGGAAAGCGGGGAGCTGTTTTTT
CDR3: CASSPPRRQGESGELFF

J: TRBJ2-1
D: TRBD2
V: TRBV9
size: many
DNA: TGTGCCAGCAGCGCCACCCTAGGACTAGCGGGCGGGACTCTGGGAAATGAGCAGTTCTTC
CDR3: CASSATLGLAGGTLGNEQFF

J: TRBJ2-3
D: TRBD2
V: TRBV24-1
size: many
DNA: TGTGCCACCAGTGATCTGACTAGCAGGGCAGATACGCAGTATTTT
CDR3: CATSDLTSRADTQYF